The present T cell receptor (beta chain) was sequenced within a study of cytomegalovirus exposure and HLA in healthy donors. Points from the study as a whole: Productive status was seen about 87% or about 30% of the time for most TCR beta V segments in an earlier analysis. Indistinguishable V segments such as TRBV6-2 and TRBV6-3 were excluded. TCR beta chains associated with HLA were, in a later analysis, more clonally expanded than equally common others.

PCR employed 60 Vbeta and 13 Jbeta primers. Profiled with immunoSEQ multiplex PCR; TCRdb holds only in-frame clones, not every one. The sample includes tens of thousands of clones, more than 70% of them seen just once. The V end lost 1 base, the J end lost 2 bases, and 11 bases lay between the germline ends. Germline V gene data show CDR1 as LNHDA and CDR2 as SQIVND (reference sequence). The CDR3 runs 15 residues. In the case of this clone: Its antigen is undetermined.

This sequence joins TRBV19 and TRBJ2-5; no definite D call. The receptor's source is a middle-aged woman in good health and CMV-seropositive. Sequenced input: PBMCs. In DNA form, the CDR3 reads TGTGCCAGTAGTATAGGTGGCGGAACGCAAGAGACCCAGTACTTC. Translating it yields CASSIGGGTQETQYF.